These 28 T cell receptor beta chains were all obtained from the same sample, sequenced in a study of shared clonotypes between healthy human individuals. TCRdb keeps only in-frame clones here, not all; method: immunoSEQ multiplex PCR. The data contain 2 million to 2.5 million clones, 93% of them singletons. What was sequenced was naive CD4+ T cells from PBMCs. Documented subset: CD45RA+ positively selected. These receptors were collected from a man between 18 and 29 years old in good health. Some clones in this sample may be carry-over from other donors' samples.

This clone was seen a single time. CDR3 DNA: TGTGCCAGTAGTATGGACCAAGGGGACTATGGCTACACCTTC. As protein: CASSMDQGDYGYTF. The V gene is TRBV19, the J gene TRBJ1-2; D is perhaps TRBD1 (5 bases). Germline V gene data show CDR1 as LNHDA and CDR2 as SQIVND (reference sequence). The V gene lost 3 bases and the J gene lost 3 bases, with 11 bases spanning the gap. The CDR3 loop spans 14 amino acids.

This clone has only one observation. The chain combines TRBV25-1 with TRBJ2-7; TRBD1 matches 7 bases. CDR3 length equals 11 residues. After removal of 5 bases from V and 5 bases from J, the junction contained 0 bases not matched to a gene. The V gene's germline CDR1 is MGHDK and CDR2 SYGVNS. The CDR3 here is CASSTGDEQYF. CDR3 DNA: TGTGCCAGCAGTACAGGGGACGAGCAGTACTTC.

The chain combines TRBV13 with TRBJ2-3; 10 nucleotides match TRBD2. The CDR3 sequence is 16 residues long. Germline lookup yields CDR1 PRHDT and CDR2 FYEKMQ (reference sequence). V was clipped by 5 bases and J by 4 bases; unmatched bases: 9. The CDR3 bases are TGTGCCAGCAGCCATCAGCGGGAGGGCCTGGCAGATACGCAGTATTTT. This codes for CASSHQREGLADTQYF. The full variable domain, with the rest looked up from reference TRBV13 and TRBJ2-3, is AAGVIQSPRHLIKEKRETATLKCYPIPRHDTVYWYQQGPGQDPQFLISFYEKMQSDKGSIPDRFSAQQFSDYHSELNMSSLELGDSALYFCASSHQREGLADTQYFGPGTRLTVL.

The V call is TRBV5-1, the J call TRBJ2-1, with D possibly TRBD1 on 6 matching bases. Germline V gene sequence: CDR1 SGHRS, CDR2 YFSETQ. Deletions cut 5 bases from V and 0 bases from J, with 9 bases between. This CDR3 has 14 residues. The CDR3 region is CASRTGNSYNEQFF. The CDR3 nucleotides are TGCGCCAGCAGAACAGGGAACTCCTACAATGAGCAGTTCTTC.

The chain recombines TRBV6-5 with TRBJ1-1; 7 bases align to TRBD1. The CDR3 length is 15 residues. Germline lookup yields CDR1 MNHEY and CDR2 SVGAGI. V shed 4 bases and J 1 base; nucleotides not matched to a gene: 6. The CDR3 DNA reads as TGTGCCAGCAGTTCTCAATGGACAGGGAACACTGAAGCTTTCTTT. Its translation: CASSSQWTGNTEAFF.

Regarding this clone: Other nucleotide sequences from this sample produce the same CDR3. V is TRBV5-1 and J is TRBJ2-3, with TRBD2 as a possible D gene (6 bases). The germline V and J ends were trimmed by 3 bases and 0 bases, with 8 bases remaining between them. The V gene's germline CDR1 is SGHRS and CDR2 YFSETQ. The CDR3 runs to 14 residues. CDR3 in amino acids: CASSSGTSTDTQYF. In nucleotides, the CDR3 is TGCGCCAGCAGCTCGGGGACTAGCACAGATACGCAGTATTTT.

This rearrangement joins TRBV7-8 to TRBJ1-5, with D perhaps TRBD1 (5 bases). CDR1 is SGHVS and CDR2 is FQNEAQ in the germline V gene. The CDR3 runs to 14 residues. The V gene lost 5 bases and the J gene lost 7 bases, with 15 bases spanning the gap. In DNA, the CDR3 is TGTGCCAGCAGCGGACGGGGGGATGGGCAGCCCCAGCATTTT. Protein: CASSGRGDGQPQHF.

On this clone: Other nucleotide sequences in the sample specify the same CDR3. The chain links TRBV19 to TRBJ1-5; D unclear. Germline values: CDR1 LNHDA, CDR2 SQIVND (reference sequence). Trimming took off 2 bases at V and 0 bases at J, with 5 bases between the two ends. The CDR3 loop spans 14 amino acids. The CDR3 is CASSIWDSNQPQHF. The CDR3 nucleotides read TGTGCCAGTAGTATATGGGATAGCAATCAGCCCCAGCATTTT.

The chain employs TRBV10-3 and TRBJ2-3, with D unclear. Germline CDR1 ENHRY, CDR2 SYGVKD. V lost 8 bases and J lost 4, with 13 bases in between. The CDR3 is 13 amino acids. In DNA form, the CDR3 reads TGTGCCATCGGGGTCGGTGGCGCAGATACGCAGTATTTT. Its translation is CAIGVGGADTQYF.

A single count supports this clone. V gene TRBV28 combines with J gene TRBJ1-5; D may be TRBD1 (6 bases). Germline V gene sequence: CDR1 MDHEN, CDR2 SYDVKM. V was shortened by 7 bases and J by 6 bases, with 16 bases between the two germline ends. CDR3 length equals 14 residues. The DNA of the CDR3 is TGTGCCAGCATGGAACAGGGAGTAAGTCAGCCCCAGCATTTT. It specifies CASMEQGVSQPQHF.

The chain carries TRBV2 and TRBJ2-7, with 8 nucleotides matching TRBD1. CDR1 and CDR2 (germline): SNHLY, FYNNEI. This CDR3 comprises 13 residues. The V and J ends lost 7 bases and 3 bases, in that order; junction bases with no gene match: 5. CDR3 protein: CASNMDRDYEQYF. The CDR3 bases are TGTGCCAGCAATATGGACAGGGACTACGAGCAGTACTTC.

The chain links TRBV10-2 to TRBJ2-1; the match to TRBD2 covers 10 bases. Germline-derived CDR1 and CDR2 are WSHSY and SAAADI. V shed 3 bases and J 3 bases; nucleotides not matched to a gene: 2. This CDR3 has 15 amino acids. DNA for the CDR3: TGCGCCAGCAGTGAATCTAGCGGGAGCTACAATGAGCAGTTCTTC. Protein product: CASSESSGSYNEQFF.

The CDR3 nucleotides are TGTGCCAGCAGCTCGACACAGGGGACCTCCTACGAGCAGTACTTC. Its translation: CASSSTQGTSYEQYF. The rearrangement links TRBV7-9 to TRBJ2-7; 7 bases are a match to TRBD1. With V trimmed by 4 bases and J by 0 bases, 6 bases remained unmatched. There are 15 residues in the CDR3. Germline CDR1 and CDR2: SEHNR and FQNEAQ (reference sequence). The whole variable domain, remainder taken from reference TRBV7-9 and TRBJ2-7, is DTGVSQNPRHKITKRGQNVTFRCDPISEHNRLYWYRQTLGQGPEFLTYFQNEAQLEKSRLLSDRFSAERPKGSFSTLEIQRTEQGDSAMYLCASSSTQGTSYEQYFGPGTRLTVT.

The chain carries TRBV7-9 and TRBJ2-5; no reliable D call. The ends were cut back, 4 bases at V and 7 bases at J, with 10 bases in the middle. Germline values: CDR1 SEHNR, CDR2 FQNEAQ (reference sequence). There are 12 residues in the CDR3. The DNA for the CDR3 is TGTGCCAGCAGCTACCCGGTGGTGACCCAGTACTTC. Translation gives CASSYPVVTQYF.

This clone was detected once. V gene TRBV5-8 combines with J gene TRBJ2-3, with TRBD2 identical over 7 bases. The V and J ends lost 0 bases and 0 bases, in that order; junction bases with no gene match: 10. The length of the CDR3 is 18 residues. The V gene's germline CDR1 is SGHTS and CDR2 YDEGEE. CDR3 residues: CASSLVLAPRISTDTQYF. Here the CDR3 DNA reads TGTGCCAGCAGCTTGGTACTAGCGCCACGAATAAGCACAGATACGCAGTATTTT.

The chain joins TRBV6-6 to TRBJ2-3; no definite D call. V was cut by 5 bases and J by 6 bases, with 18 bases left in between. This CDR3 comprises 15 residues. Germline loops: CDR1 MNHNY, CDR2 SVGAGI (reference sequence). The CDR3 protein is CASSPRHQDVDTQYF. DNA of the CDR3: TGTGCCAGCAGTCCCCGGCACCAGGACGTCGATACGCAGTATTTT.

The V and J genes are TRBV5-4 and TRBJ2-1; 11 bases line up with TRBD1. V dropped 3 bases and J dropped 4; count of bases not matched to a gene: 3. Germline loops: CDR1 SGHNT, CDR2 YYREEE (reference sequence). CDR3 length equals 15 residues. In DNA form, the CDR3 reads TGTGCCAGCAGCTGGGGGACAGGGGGATACAATGAGCAGTTCTTC. Its protein product is CASSWGTGGYNEQFF.

This clone was seen just once. The genes are TRBV27 and TRBJ2-6; maybe TRBD2 (5 bases). The germline CDR1 and CDR2 sequences are MNHEY and SMNVEV (reference sequence). This CDR3 contains 15 residues. The V end lost 6 bases, the J end lost 3 bases, and 12 bases lay between the germline ends. CDR3 bases: TGTGCCAGCAGATCAGTCGGGGTTGGGGCCAACGTCCTGACTTTC. Translating gives CASRSVGVGANVLTF. The whole variable domain, filled in from reference TRBV27 and TRBJ2-6, reads EAQVTQNPRYLITVTGKKLTVTCSQNMNHEYMSWYRQDPGLGLRQIYYSMNVEVTDKGDVPEGYKVSRKEKRNFPLILESPSPNQTSLYFCASRSVGVGANVLTFGAGSRLTVL.

V gene TRBV2 combines with J gene TRBJ1-5; possible D gene TRBD1, 6 bases. The germline gives CDR1 SNHLY, CDR2 FYNNEI. The CDR3 is 15 amino acids. V was cut by 3 bases and J by 7 bases, with 16 bases left in between. CDR3 bases: TGTGCCAGCAGTGACCGCGGGGGGGGCTGGCAGCCCCAGCATTTT. Translating it yields CASSDRGGGWQPQHF. Complete variable domain (other parts from reference TRBV2 and TRBJ1-5): EPEVTQTPSHQVTQMGQEVILRCVPISNHLYFYWYRQILGQKVEFLVSFYNNEISEKSEIFDDQFSVERPDGSNFTLKIRSTKLEDSAMYFCASSDRGGGWQPQHFGDGTRLSIL.

This chain connects TRBV18 to TRBJ2-1, with TRBD1 matching over 10 bases. The CDR3 runs 15 residues. The V gene end was trimmed by 3 bases and the J gene end by 7 bases; junction bases not matched to a gene: 6. Germline V gene data show CDR1 as KGHSH and CDR2 as LQKENI. The CDR3 is CASSPRAGQGNEQFF. In DNA form, the CDR3 reads TGTGCCAGCTCACCGCGGGCGGGACAGGGGAATGAGCAGTTCTTC.

This rearrangement joins TRBV15 to TRBJ2-5; no clear D. Germline lookup yields CDR1 LNHNV and CDR2 YYDKDF (reference sequence). With 4 bases removed from V and 5 bases from J, the gap between germline ends came to 14 bases. This CDR3 spans 14 amino acids. The CDR3 region is CATSTPRIRETQYF. The CDR3 DNA is TGTGCCACCAGCACCCCCCGGATACGGGAGACCCAGTACTTC.

The CDR3 loop reads CASSSGQVDEKLFF. Here the CDR3 DNA reads TGTGCCAGCAGCTCAGGACAGGTCGATGAAAAACTGTTTTTT. V is TRBV6-1 and J is TRBJ1-4, with 7 positions matching TRBD1. The CDR3 length is 14 residues. From germline, CDR1 is MNHNS and CDR2 SASEGT. Trimming took 6 bases from V and 6 from J; bases not matched to a gene: 7.

The chain combines TRBV5-1 with TRBJ2-3; tentatively, D is TRBD1 (5 bases). V was cut by 0 bases and J by 2 bases, with 13 bases left in between. The CDR3 sequence is 16 residues long. The germline V gene has CDR1 SGHRS and CDR2 YFSETQ. The CDR3 DNA is TGCGCCAGCAGCTTGGAGCAGGGCGCCAACACAGATACGCAGTATTTT. It encodes CASSLEQGANTDTQYF.

This rearrangement joins TRBV6-5 to TRBJ2-5; D is possibly TRBD2 (6 bases). V lost 7 bases to trimming and J lost 7 bases, with 22 bases between them. This CDR3 contains 15 residues. Germline V gives CDR1 MNHEY, CDR2 SVGAGI. CDR3 in DNA: TGTGCCAGCACCCACTCGGAGGGCATAACGGGGACCCAGTACTTC. Translating it yields CASTHSEGITGTQYF.

The CDR3 loop reads CASRDRDRGFSEKLFF. Written as DNA, the CDR3 is TGTGCCAGCAGGGACCGGGACAGGGGGTTCTCGGAAAAACTGTTTTTT. This chain uses TRBV6-6 with TRBJ1-4, with 11 nucleotides matching TRBD1. This CDR3 has 16 amino acids. Trimming removed 6 bases from V and 8 bases from J; junction bases left unmatched: 11. Germline V CDR1 and CDR2: MNHNY, SVGAGI (reference sequence).

The gene calls are TRBV4-2 and TRBJ1-3; D may be TRBD1 (5 bases). The CDR3 runs 16 residues. The ends were cut back, 1 base at V and 5 bases at J, with 15 bases in the middle. Germline V lookup: CDR1 LGHNA, CDR2 YNFKEQ. CDR3 DNA sequence: TGTGCCAGCAGCCAAGTGGGGCCAGAAGATAGAAACACCATATATTTT. Its translation is CASSQVGPEDRNTIYF.

The table lists this clone with a count of one. This chain joins TRBV18 and TRBJ2-5; D perhaps matches TRBD2 (6 bases). Per germline, CDR1 KGHSH and CDR2 LQKENI. Trimming took off 3 bases at V and 2 bases at J, with 13 bases between the two ends. The length of the CDR3 is 15 residues. The CDR3: CASSPRGGGQETQYF. Written as DNA, the CDR3 is TGTGCCAGCTCACCGCGGGGAGGAGGACAAGAGACCCAGTACTTC. Based on the CDR3 plus reference TRBV18 and TRBJ2-5, the full variable domain is NAGVMQNPRHLVRRRGQEARLRCSPMKGHSHVYWYRQLPEEGLKFMVYLQKENIIDESGMPKERFSAEFPKEGPSILRIQQVVRGDSAAYFCASSPRGGGQETQYFGPGTRLLVL.

Comments on this clone: An end of the junction does not agree with germline; a read error may underlie this. This chain uses TRBV5-4 with TRBJ2-5; D unclear. The germline V gene encodes CDR1 SGHNT and CDR2 YYREEE (reference sequence). The CDR3 totals 15 residues. The CDR3 loop is CASSLGPAPQDTQYF. The CDR3 region has the DNA TGTGCCAGCAGCTTGGGCCCAGCGCCCCAAGATACCCAGTACTTC. The full variable domain, in which reference TRBV5-4 and TRBJ2-5 provide the parts outside the CDR3, is ETGVTQSPTHLIKTRGQQVTLRCSSQSGHNTVSWYQQALGQGPQFIFQYYREEENGRGNFPPRFSGLQFPNYSSELNVNALELDDSALYLCASSLGPAPQDTQYFGPGTRLLVL.